The 10 T cell receptor beta chains below were found in one sample sequenced in a study of blood T cell repertoires in COVID-19. The protocol was immunoSEQ multiplex PCR, while the TCRdb copy is restricted to in-frame clones and leaves out a portion. The sample yields 150,000 to 200,000 clones, roughly nine tenths seen once. Input material: peripheral blood. All receptors come from a young man who had recovered from COVID-19.

In regard to this clone: This sample includes further DNA sequences coding for the same CDR3. The J gene is TRBJ2-7, the V gene TRBV5-4; D is undetermined. The CDR3 spans 14 residues. Trimming removed 0 bases from V and 2 bases from J, with 9 bases in between. Germline CDR1 and CDR2: SGHNT and YYREEE (reference sequence). As DNA, the CDR3 is TGTGCCAGCAGCTTGGGGAGATCGACCTACGAGCAGTACTTC. Translation gives CASSLGRSTYEQYF.

This clone was seen a few times. V gene TRBV28 combines with J gene TRBJ2-1, with D unclear. Germline V gene data show CDR1 as MDHEN and CDR2 as SYDVKM. Deletions cut 6 bases from V and 0 bases from J, with 6 bases between. CDR3 length: 13 amino acids. CDR3 region: CASRRSSYNEQFF. In DNA, the CDR3 is TGTGCCAGCAGGCGGAGCTCCTACAATGAGCAGTTCTTC.

The chain recombines TRBV5-4 with TRBJ1-2; D not resolved. The CDR3 is 15 amino acids. Germline CDR1 reads SGHNT; CDR2 reads YYREEE (reference sequence). Trimming took 0 bases from V and 0 from J, leaving 9 bases between them. CDR3 amino acids: CASSLGGVANYGYTF. The CDR3, as DNA: TGTGCCAGCAGCTTGGGAGGCGTAGCTAACTATGGCTACACCTTC.

The chain couples TRBV11-2 to TRBJ2-3, with D unclear. Germline V gene sequence: CDR1 SGHAT, CDR2 FQNNGV. V shed 3 bases and J shed 0 bases, with 16 bases lying between them. The CDR3 extends over 17 amino acids. In DNA form, the CDR3 reads TGTGCCAGCAGCTTCACGGCCAGGTCCCCTAGCACAGATACGCAGTATTTT. Amino acids: CASSFTARSPSTDTQYF.

The CDR3 region has the DNA TGTGCCAGCAGCTTGGGGGGCTTAGCGGGAGAGGGGTACGAGCAGTACTTC. This codes for CASSLGGLAGEGYEQYF. The genes are TRBV5-4 and TRBJ2-7; 9 bases map to TRBD2. The CDR3 is 17 amino acids. The germline V gene encodes CDR1 SGHNT and CDR2 YYREEE (reference sequence). The ends lost 0 bases at V and 4 bases at J; junction bases unmatched: 11.

J is TRBJ2-2 and V is TRBV5-1; tentatively, D is TRBD1 (5 bases). CDR1 is SGHRS and CDR2 is YFSETQ in the germline V gene. The V end lost 3 bases, the J end lost 3 bases, and 9 bases lay between the germline ends. CDR3 length: 14 amino acids. The CDR3 loop reads CASSSTGYTGELFF. CDR3 DNA: TGCGCCAGCAGCTCAACAGGTTACACCGGGGAGCTGTTTTTT.

The genes are TRBV7-9 and TRBJ2-7; D is perhaps TRBD2 (5 bases). The germline V and J ends were trimmed by 3 bases and 1 base, with 13 bases remaining between them. There are 15 residues in the CDR3. The V gene's germline CDR1 is SEHNR and CDR2 FQNEAQ (reference sequence). The CDR3 region is CASSFLEAPSYEQYF. CDR3 sequence (DNA): TGTGCCAGCAGCTTCTTGGAGGCCCCATCCTACGAGCAGTACTTC.

The V and J genes are TRBV27 and TRBJ1-5, with 10 bases identical to TRBD1. The germline gives CDR1 MNHEY, CDR2 SMNVEV (reference sequence). CDR3 length: 18 amino acids. V trimming: 6 bases; J trimming: 0 bases; junction bases outside the gene matches: 11. The CDR3 DNA is TGTGCCAGCAGACCGGGGACAGGGGTGGGTAATAGCAATCAGCCCCAGCATTTT. Translating it yields CASRPGTGVGNSNQPQHF.

This sequence joins TRBV7-8 and TRBJ2-5; 7 bases map to TRBD1. V was clipped by 5 bases and J by 5 bases; unmatched bases: 8. Germline CDR1 SGHVS, CDR2 FQNEAQ. The CDR3 has 14 residues. The CDR3 here is CASSQTGLGETQYF. In nucleotides, the CDR3 is TGTGCCAGCAGCCAGACAGGGTTGGGGGAGACCCAGTACTTC.

The chain has TRBV6-5 and TRBJ1-6; D is uncertain. This CDR3 contains 14 residues. In germline, CDR1 is MNHEY, CDR2 SVGAGI. V lost 9 bases and J lost 7, with 16 bases in between. The CDR3 loop reads CASGSSDRNSPLHF. The DNA for the CDR3 is TGTGCCAGTGGGAGTTCCGACCGGAATTCACCCCTCCACTTT.